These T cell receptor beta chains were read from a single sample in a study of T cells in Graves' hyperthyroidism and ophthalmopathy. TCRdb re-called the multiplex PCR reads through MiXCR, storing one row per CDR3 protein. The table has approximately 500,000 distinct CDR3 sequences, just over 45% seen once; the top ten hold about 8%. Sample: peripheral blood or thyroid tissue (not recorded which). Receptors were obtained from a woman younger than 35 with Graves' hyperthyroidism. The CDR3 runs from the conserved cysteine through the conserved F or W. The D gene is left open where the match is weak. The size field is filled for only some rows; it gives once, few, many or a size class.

CASSQDPGTKDLNTEAFF | TGCGCCAGCAGCCAAGATCCAGGCACTAAAGACTTGAACACTGAAGCTTTCTTT | - | - | TRBJ1-1 | TRBV4-1
CASSLALPGGYTF | TGTGCCAGCAGCTTAGCGTTGCCGGGAGGCTACACCTTC | many | - | TRBJ1-2 | TRBV7-9
CASSLGGTNQPQHF | TGCGCCAGCAGCTTGGGTGGCACTAATCAGCCCCAGCATTTT | - | - | TRBJ1-5 | TRBV5-1
CSARGVGANYGYTF | TGCAGTGCTAGAGGAGTAGGAGCTAACTATGGCTACACCTTC | many | - | TRBJ1-2 | TRBV20-1
CASSVGGTAYGKLFF | TGTGCCAGCAGCGTAGGTGGGACGGCCTATGGAAAACTGTTTTTT | - | - | TRBJ1-4 | TRBV9
CAISGGFGPRLETQYF | TGTGCCATCAGTGGAGGATTCGGCCCCCGGCTGGAGACCCAGTACTTC | many | - | TRBJ2-5 | TRBV10-3
CATGLTGRDYGYTF | TGTGCCACCGGTCTGACAGGGAGGGACTATGGCTACACCTTC | - | TRBD1 | TRBJ1-2 | TRBV24-1
CASSVEATGYGYTF | TGTGCCAGCAGCGTAGAGGCCACAGGGTATGGCTACACCTTC | many | - | TRBJ1-2 | TRBV9
CASSLPGLRETQYF | TGTGCCAGCTCGCTACCGGGACTTCGAGAGACCCAGTACTTC | few | - | TRBJ2-5 | TRBV18
CAISTGIREKLFF | TGTGCCATCAGTACAGGGATCCGTGAAAAACTGTTTTTT | - | - | TRBJ1-4 | TRBV10-3
CASSFLPTRSEQYF | TGTGCCAGCAGTTTTTTACCCACCAGGAGCGAGCAGTACTTC | - | - | TRBJ2-7 | TRBV12-3/TRBV12-4
CASSLAPGKRFF | TGTGCCAGCAGCTTAGCGCCGGGGAAGAGGTTCTTC | few | - | TRBJ2-1 | TRBV5-4
CSAHVTKKADTQYF | TGCAGTGCTCACGTGACTAAGAAGGCAGATACGCAGTATTTT | few | - | TRBJ2-3 | TRBV20-1
CATRGTGRDLMNTEAFF | TGTGCCACCAGGGGGACAGGGAGGGACCTCATGAACACTGAAGCTTTCTTT | many | TRBD1 | TRBJ1-1 | TRBV24-1
CASSEGVFSGNTIYF | TGTGCCAGCAGTGAAGGGGTCTTCTCTGGAAACACCATATATTTT | - | - | TRBJ1-3 | TRBV2
CASSQQGVKPQHF | TGCGCCAGCAGCCAACAGGGCGTGAAGCCCCAGCATTTT | many | - | TRBJ1-5 | TRBV5-1
CASEDRGSYEQYF | TGTGCCAGCGAGGACAGGGGCTCCTACGAGCAGTACTTC | many | TRBD1 | TRBJ2-7 | TRBV25-1
CASSVEWSTEAFF | TGTGCCAGCAGCGTAGAGTGGAGCACTGAAGCTTTCTTT | many | - | TRBJ1-1 | TRBV9
CASTSVGNQSQHF | TGTGCCAGTACATCGGTGGGCAATCAATCCCAGCATTTT | once | - | TRBJ1-5 | TRBV19
CSARDLGRLGYNEQFF | TGCAGTGCTAGAGACCTCGGCCGTCTGGGATACAATGAGCAGTTCTTC | few | - | TRBJ2-1 | TRBV20-1
CASSEAGEETQYF | TGCGCCAGCAGTGAGGCAGGGGAAGAGACCCAGTATTTC | - | - | TRBJ2-5 | TRBV10-1
CASSALPLNTEAFF | TGTGCCAGCAGCGCCCTCCCACTGAACACTGAAGCTTTCTTT | many | - | TRBJ1-1 | TRBV5-5
CASSLAGGQVRTEAFF | TGCGCCAGCAGCTTGGCCGGGGGACAGGTACGGACTGAAGCTTTCTTT | - | TRBD1 | TRBJ1-1 | TRBV5-1
CASSAGTGAGNTIYF | TGCGCCAGCAGCGCCGGGACAGGGGCTGGAAACACCATATATTTT | many | TRBD1 | TRBJ1-3 | TRBV5-1
CARVGGAKLDSPLHF | TGTGCCAGAGTCGGGGGCGCGAAATTGGATTCACCCCTCCACTTT | few | - | TRBJ1-6 | TRBV7-8
CSALFPGTGSTNEKLFF | TGCAGTGCTTTGTTTCCCGGGACAGGGTCAACTAATGAAAAACTGTTTTTT | - | TRBD1 | TRBJ1-4 | TRBV20-1
CASSSEGAYEQYF | TGTGCCAGCAGTTCAGAGGGGGCTTACGAGCAGTACTTC | many | TRBD1 | TRBJ2-7 | TRBV7-8
CATSVPGQGDYEQYF | TGTGCCACCAGCGTTCCCGGACAGGGTGATTACGAGCAGTACTTC | - | TRBD1 | TRBJ2-7 | TRBV24-1
CASSLSSGASTEAFF | TGTGCCAGCAGTTTATCGAGCGGGGCCAGCACTGAAGCTTTCTTT | many | - | TRBJ1-1 | TRBV27
CASTSGREIAGELFF | TGTGCCAGCACCTCGGGGAGGGAGATTGCCGGGGAGCTGTTTTTT | many | TRBD2 | TRBJ2-2 | TRBV9
CASSSNPGTGGDQPQHF | TGTGCCAGCAGTTCCAACCCCGGGACAGGGGGCGATCAGCCCCAGCATTTT | few | TRBD1 | TRBJ1-5 | TRBV6-6
CASSDTGQEANYGYTF | TGTGCCAGCAGCGACACGGGACAAGAAGCTAACTATGGCTACACCTTC | - | - | TRBJ1-2 | TRBV7-9
CASRNRGPNQPQHF | TGTGCCAGCAGAAACAGGGGACCCAATCAGCCCCAGCATTTT | many | TRBD1 | TRBJ1-5 | TRBV6-2/TRBV6-3
CASSATDSPEQYF | TGTGCCAGCAGCGCGACGGACAGTCCCGAGCAGTACTTC | many | - | TRBJ2-7 | TRBV9
CSVRAGFAFF | TGCAGCGTTAGGGCAGGGTTCGCTTTCTTT | few | - | TRBJ1-1 | TRBV29-1
CASSFSLAGGSEQYF | TGTGCCAGCAGTTTCTCACTAGCGGGAGGGTCCGAGCAGTACTTC | - | TRBD2 | TRBJ2-7 | TRBV2
CASGGEAGELFF | TGTGCCAGCGGGGGCGAGGCCGGGGAGCTGTTTTTT | - | - | TRBJ2-2 | TRBV6-1
CASSQDGAGGLYGYTF | TGCGCCAGCAGCCAAGATGGGGCGGGGGGCCTTTATGGCTACACCTTC | many | - | TRBJ1-2 | TRBV4-1
CASTSVPGQNNQPQHF | TGTGCCAGCACTTCTGTACCGGGACAGAACAATCAGCCCCAGCATTTT | many | TRBD1 | TRBJ1-5 | TRBV2
CASRTGAGAQYF | TGTGCCAGCAGGACCGGCGCAGGGGCCCAGTACTTC | many | - | TRBJ2-5 | TRBV6-5
CASTTTSYEQYF | TGTGCCAGCACCACGACCAGCTACGAGCAGTACTTC | - | - | TRBJ2-7 | TRBV2
CASSSVGQQETQYF | TGTGCCAGCAGCAGTGTAGGTCAGCAAGAGACCCAGTACTTC | many | - | TRBJ2-5 | TRBV6-1
CASSLVVGMNTEAFF | TGTGCCAGCAGCTTAGTCGTAGGGATGAACACTGAAGCTTTCTTT | many | - | TRBJ1-1 | TRBV7-8
CASARADRAAYEQYF | TGTGCCAGTGCTAGGGCTGATCGAGCGGCTTACGAGCAGTACTTC | - | - | TRBJ2-7 | TRBV19